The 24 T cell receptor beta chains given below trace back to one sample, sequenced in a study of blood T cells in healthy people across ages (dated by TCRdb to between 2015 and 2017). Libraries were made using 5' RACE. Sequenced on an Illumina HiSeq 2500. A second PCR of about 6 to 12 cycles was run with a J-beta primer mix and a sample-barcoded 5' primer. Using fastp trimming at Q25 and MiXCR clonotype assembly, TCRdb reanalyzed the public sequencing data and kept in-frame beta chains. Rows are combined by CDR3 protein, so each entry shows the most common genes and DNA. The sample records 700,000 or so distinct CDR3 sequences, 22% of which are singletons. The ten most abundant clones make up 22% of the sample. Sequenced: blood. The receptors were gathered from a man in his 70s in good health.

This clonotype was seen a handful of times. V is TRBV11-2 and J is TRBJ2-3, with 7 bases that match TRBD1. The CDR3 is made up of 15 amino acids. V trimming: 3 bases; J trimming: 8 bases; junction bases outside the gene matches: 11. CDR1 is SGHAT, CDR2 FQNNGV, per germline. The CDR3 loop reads CASSLLVTGVATQYF. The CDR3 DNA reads TGTGCCAGCAGCTTGTTAGTTACAGGGGTTGCTACGCAGTATTTT.

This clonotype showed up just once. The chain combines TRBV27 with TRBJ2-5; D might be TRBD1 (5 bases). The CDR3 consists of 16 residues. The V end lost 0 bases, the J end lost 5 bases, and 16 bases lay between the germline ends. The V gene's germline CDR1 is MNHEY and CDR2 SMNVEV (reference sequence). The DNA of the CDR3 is TGTGCCAGCAGTTTATCGGTGGCAGGGCCCGTGGAGACCCAGTACTTC. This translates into CASSLSVAGPVETQYF.

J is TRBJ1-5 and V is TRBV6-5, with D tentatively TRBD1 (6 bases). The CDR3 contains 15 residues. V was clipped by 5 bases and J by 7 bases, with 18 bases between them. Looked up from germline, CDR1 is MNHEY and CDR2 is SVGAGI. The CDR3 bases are TGTGCCAGCAGTCGAAATACAGGGTCTGTGCAGCCCCAGCATTTT. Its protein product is CASSRNTGSVQPQHF.

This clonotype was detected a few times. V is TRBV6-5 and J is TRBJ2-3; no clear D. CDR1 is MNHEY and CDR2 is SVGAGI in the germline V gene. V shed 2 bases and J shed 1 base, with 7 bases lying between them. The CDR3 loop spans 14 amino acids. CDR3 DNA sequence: TGTGCCAGCAGTTACGACCGACGCACAGATACGCAGTATTTT. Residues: CASSYDRRTDTQYF.

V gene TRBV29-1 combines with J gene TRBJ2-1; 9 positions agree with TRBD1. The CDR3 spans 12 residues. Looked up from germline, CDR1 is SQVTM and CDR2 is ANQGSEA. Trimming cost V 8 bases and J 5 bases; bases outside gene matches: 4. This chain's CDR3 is CSTGQGDNEQFF. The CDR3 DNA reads TGCAGCACGGGACAGGGCGACAATGAGCAGTTCTTC.

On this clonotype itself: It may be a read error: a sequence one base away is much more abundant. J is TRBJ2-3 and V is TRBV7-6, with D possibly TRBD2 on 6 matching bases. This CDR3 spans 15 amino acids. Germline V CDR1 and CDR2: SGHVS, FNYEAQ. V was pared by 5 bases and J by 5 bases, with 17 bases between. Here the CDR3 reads CASSTHGGSEDTQYF. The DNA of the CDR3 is TGTGCCAGCAGCACGCATGGGGGGAGTGAAGATACGCAGTATTTT.

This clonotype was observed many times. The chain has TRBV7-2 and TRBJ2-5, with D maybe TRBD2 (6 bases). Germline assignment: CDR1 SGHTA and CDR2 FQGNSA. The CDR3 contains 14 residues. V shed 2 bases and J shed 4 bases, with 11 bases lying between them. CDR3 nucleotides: TGTGCCAGCAGCTTAATCAGCGGGCTAGAGACCCAGTACTTC. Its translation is CASSLISGLETQYF.

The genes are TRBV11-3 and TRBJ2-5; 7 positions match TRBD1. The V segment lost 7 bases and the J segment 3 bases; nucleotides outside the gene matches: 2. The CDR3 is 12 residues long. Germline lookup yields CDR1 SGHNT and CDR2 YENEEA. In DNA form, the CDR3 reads TGTGCCAGCAAAGGGGGCAAAGAGACCCAGTACTTC. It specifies CASKGGKETQYF.

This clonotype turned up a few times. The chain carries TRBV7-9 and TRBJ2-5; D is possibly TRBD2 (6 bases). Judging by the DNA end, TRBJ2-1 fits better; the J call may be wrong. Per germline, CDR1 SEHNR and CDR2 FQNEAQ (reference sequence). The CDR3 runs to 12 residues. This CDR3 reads CASSLGGEVQFF. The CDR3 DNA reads TGTGCCAGCAGCTTAGGAGGGGAGGTTCAGTTCTTC.

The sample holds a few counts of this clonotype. The CDR3 DNA is TGTGCCAGCAGCTTCGACGGAACATGGGACACTGAAGCTTTCTTT. Residues: CASSFDGTWDTEAFF. The chain employs TRBV7-2 and TRBJ1-1; D remains ambiguous. The V gene lost 3 bases and the J gene lost 3 bases, with 14 bases spanning the gap. Germline loops: CDR1 SGHTA, CDR2 FQGNSA. The CDR3 runs to 15 residues.

This CDR3 reads CASSFPTETQYF. In nucleotides, the CDR3 is TGCGCCAGCAGCTTCCCCACCGAGACGCAGTATTTT. The rearrangement joins TRBV5-1 to TRBJ2-3; D not certain. V was pared by 2 bases and J by 9 bases, with 10 bases between. The germline gives CDR1 SGHRS, CDR2 YFSETQ. The CDR3 is 12 amino acids.

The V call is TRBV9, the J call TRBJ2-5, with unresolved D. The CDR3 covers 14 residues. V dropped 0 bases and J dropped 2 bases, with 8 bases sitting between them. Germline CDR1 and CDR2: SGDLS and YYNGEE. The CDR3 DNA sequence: TGTGCCAGCAGCGTAGGGCAGATACAAGAGACCCAGTACTTC. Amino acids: CASSVGQIQETQYF.

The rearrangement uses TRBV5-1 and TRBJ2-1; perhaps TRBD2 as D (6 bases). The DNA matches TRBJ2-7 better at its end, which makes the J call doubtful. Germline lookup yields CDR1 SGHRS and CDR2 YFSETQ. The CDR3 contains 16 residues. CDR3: CASSPERPGESYEQYF. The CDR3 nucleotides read TGCGCCAGCAGCCCCGAACGACCGGGGGAGTCCTACGAGCAGTACTTC.

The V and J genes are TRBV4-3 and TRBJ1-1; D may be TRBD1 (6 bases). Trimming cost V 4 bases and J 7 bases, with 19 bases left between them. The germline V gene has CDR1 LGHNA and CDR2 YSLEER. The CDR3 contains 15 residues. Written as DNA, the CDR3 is TGCGCCAGCAGCCGGGAGAAGACAGGATGGATTGAAGCTTTCTTT. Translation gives CASSREKTGWIEAFF.

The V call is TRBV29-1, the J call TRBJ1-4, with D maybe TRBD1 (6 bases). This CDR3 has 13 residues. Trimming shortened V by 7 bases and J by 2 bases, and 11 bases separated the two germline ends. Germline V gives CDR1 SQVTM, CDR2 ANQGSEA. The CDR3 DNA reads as TGCAGCGCATTTACAGGGACTAATGAAAAACTGTTTTTT. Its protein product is CSAFTGTNEKLFF.

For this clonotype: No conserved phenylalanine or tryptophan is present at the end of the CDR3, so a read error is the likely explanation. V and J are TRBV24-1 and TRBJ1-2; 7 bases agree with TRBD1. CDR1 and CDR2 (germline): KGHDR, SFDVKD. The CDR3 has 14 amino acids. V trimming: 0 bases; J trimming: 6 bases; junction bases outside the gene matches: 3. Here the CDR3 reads CATSDLPGGNGYTL. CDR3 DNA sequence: TGTGCCACCAGTGATTTGCCAGGGGGGAATGGCTACACCTTG.

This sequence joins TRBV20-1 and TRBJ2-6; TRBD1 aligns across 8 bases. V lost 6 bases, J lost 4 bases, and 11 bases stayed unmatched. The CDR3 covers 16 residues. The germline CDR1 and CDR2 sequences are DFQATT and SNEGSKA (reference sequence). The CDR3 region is CSADRGVGSGANVLTF. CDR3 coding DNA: TGCAGTGCCGACAGGGGAGTGGGTTCCGGGGCCAACGTCCTGACTTTC.

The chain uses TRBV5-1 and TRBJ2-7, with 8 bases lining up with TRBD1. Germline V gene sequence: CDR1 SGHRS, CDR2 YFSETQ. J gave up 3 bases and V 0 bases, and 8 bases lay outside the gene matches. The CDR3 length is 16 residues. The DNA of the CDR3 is TGCGCCAGCAGCTTGGGCGGACAGGGCTCACTCTACGAGCAGTACTTC. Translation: CASSLGGQGSLYEQYF. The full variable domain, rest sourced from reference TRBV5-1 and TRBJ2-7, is KAGVTQTPRYLIKTRGQQVTLSCSPISGHRSVSWYQQTPGQGLQFLFEYFSETQRNKGNFPGRFSGRQFSNSRSEMNVSTLELGDSALYLCASSLGGQGSLYEQYFGPGTRLTVT.

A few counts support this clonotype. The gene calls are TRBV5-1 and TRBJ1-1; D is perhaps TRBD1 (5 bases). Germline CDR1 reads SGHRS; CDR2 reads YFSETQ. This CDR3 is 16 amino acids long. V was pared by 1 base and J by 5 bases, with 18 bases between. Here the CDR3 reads CASSLSPGAPKTEAFF. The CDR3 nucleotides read TGCGCCAGCAGCTTGAGTCCCGGGGCACCAAAGACTGAAGCTTTCTTT.

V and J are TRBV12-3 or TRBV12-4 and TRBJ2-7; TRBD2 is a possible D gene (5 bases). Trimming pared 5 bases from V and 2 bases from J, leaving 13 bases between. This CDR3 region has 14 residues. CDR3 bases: TGTGCCAGCAGTCCGTGGACTGTCCCCTACGAGCAGTACTTC. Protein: CASSPWTVPYEQYF.

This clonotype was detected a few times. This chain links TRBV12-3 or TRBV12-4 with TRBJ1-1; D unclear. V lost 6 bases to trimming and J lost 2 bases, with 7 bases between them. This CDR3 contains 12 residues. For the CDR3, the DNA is TGTGCCAGCAGGTGGTACAACACTGAAGCTTTCTTT. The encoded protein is CASRWYNTEAFF.

The CDR3 region is CASRRLAGEGADTQYF. The CDR3 nucleotides read TGTGCCAGCAGACGACTAGCGGGAGAGGGCGCAGATACGCAGTATTTT. The rearrangement joins TRBV12-3 or TRBV12-4 to TRBJ2-3, with 12 bases identical to TRBD2. Germline trimming cut 6 bases from V and 4 bases from J; bases unmatched to any gene: 8. The CDR3 has 16 amino acids.

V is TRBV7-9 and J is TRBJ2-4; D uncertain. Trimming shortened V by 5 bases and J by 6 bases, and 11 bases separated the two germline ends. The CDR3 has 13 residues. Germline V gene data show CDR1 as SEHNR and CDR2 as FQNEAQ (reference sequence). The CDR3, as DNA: TGTGCCAGCAGCAAGGGTTTGGGAAACATTCAGTACTTC. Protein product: CASSKGLGNIQYF.

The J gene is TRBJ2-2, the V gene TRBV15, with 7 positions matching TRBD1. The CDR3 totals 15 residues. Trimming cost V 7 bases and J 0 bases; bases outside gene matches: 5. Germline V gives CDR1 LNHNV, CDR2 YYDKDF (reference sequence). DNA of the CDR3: TGTGCCACCAACCCGGGACAGACGAACACCGGGGAGCTGTTTTTT. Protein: CATNPGQTNTGELFF.